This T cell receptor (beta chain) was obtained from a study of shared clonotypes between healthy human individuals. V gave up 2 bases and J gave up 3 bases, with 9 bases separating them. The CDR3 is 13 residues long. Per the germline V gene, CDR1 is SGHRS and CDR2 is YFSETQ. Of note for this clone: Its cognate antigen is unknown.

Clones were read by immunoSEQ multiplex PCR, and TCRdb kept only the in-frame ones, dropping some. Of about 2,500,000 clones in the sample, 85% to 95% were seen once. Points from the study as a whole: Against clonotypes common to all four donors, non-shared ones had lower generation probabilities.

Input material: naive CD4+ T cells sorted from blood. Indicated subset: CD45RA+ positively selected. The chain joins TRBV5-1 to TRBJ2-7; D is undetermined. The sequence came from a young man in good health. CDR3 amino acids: CASSFTGYYEQYF. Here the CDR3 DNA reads TGCGCCAGCAGCTTTACCGGGTACTACGAGCAGTACTTC.